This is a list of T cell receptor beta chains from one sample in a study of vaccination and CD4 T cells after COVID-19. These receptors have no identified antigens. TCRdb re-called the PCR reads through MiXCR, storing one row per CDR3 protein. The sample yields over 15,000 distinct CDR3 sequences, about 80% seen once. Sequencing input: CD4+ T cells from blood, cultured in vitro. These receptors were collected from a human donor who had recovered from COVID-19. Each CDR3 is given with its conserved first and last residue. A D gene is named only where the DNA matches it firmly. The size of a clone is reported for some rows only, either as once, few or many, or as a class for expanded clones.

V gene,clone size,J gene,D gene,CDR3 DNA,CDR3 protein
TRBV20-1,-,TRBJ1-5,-,TGCAGTGCTAGAGGTTTACGTCCGCCCCAGCATTTT,CSARGLRPPQHF
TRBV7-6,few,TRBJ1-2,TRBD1,TGTGCCAGCAGCTCGATACAGGGGCCTGGCTATGGCTACACCTTC,CASSSIQGPGYGYTF
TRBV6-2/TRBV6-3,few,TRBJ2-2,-,TGTGCCAGCAGTTGGGGGACCCTGAGGAACACCGGGGAGCTGTTTTTT,CASSWGTLRNTGELFF
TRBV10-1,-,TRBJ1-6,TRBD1,TGCGCCAGCAGACGGACAGGGGGTTCACCCCTCCACTTT,CASRRTGGSPLHF
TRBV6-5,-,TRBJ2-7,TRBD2,TGTGCCAGCAGTTGGGGACTAACGTACGAGCAGTACTTC,CASSWGLTYEQYF
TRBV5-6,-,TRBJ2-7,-,TGTGCCAGCAGCTTGGGAGGAGGTTCCGCCTACGAGCAGTACTTC,CASSLGGGSAYEQYF
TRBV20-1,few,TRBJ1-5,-,TGCAGTGCTAGTGAAGACAGCCGAAATCAGCCCCAGCATTTT,CSASEDSRNQPQHF
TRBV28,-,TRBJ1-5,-,TGTGCCAGCAGTTTCTCCAATCAGCCCCAGCATTTT,CASSFSNQPQHF
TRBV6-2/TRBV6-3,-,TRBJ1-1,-,TGTGCCAGCAGTTACTCTCCAGGGAGGAGCACTGAAGCTTTCTTT,CASSYSPGRSTEAFF
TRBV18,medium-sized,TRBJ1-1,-,TGTGCCAGCTCACCACGGCAGGACACTGAAGCTTTCTTT,CASSPRQDTEAFF
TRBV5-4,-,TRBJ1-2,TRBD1,TGTGCCAGCAGCCAGGGGGCCTCTAACTATGGCTACACCTTC,CASSQGASNYGYTF
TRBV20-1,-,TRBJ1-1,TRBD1,TGCAGTGCAAAGACCCCCAGGGGGGACACTGAAGCTTTCTTT,CSAKTPRGDTEAFF
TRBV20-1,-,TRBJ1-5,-,TGCAGTGCACCCCTCGGGGGCAGGGGACCCCAGCCCCAGCATTTT,CSAPLGGRGPQPQHF
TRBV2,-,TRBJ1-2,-,TGTGCCAGCAGTGATAGGGGTCTCTATGGCTACACCTTC,CASSDRGLYGYTF
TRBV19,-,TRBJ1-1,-,TGTGCCAGCAACCACTTGATAGGAAACACTGAAGCTTTCTTT,CASNHLIGNTEAFF
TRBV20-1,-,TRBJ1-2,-,TGCAGTGCCCTTCGGTCGCGGGGGAGTTCAGGTGGCTACACCTTC,CSALRSRGSSGGYTF
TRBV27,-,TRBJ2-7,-,TGTGCCAGCAGTACCCCGACAGGCAATAGCTACGAGCAGTACTTC,CASSTPTGNSYEQYF
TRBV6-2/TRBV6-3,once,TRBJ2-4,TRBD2,TGTGCCAGCGGCCTCACTGGGAGGGGTCAACAGTACTTC,CASGLTGRGQQYF
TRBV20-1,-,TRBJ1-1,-,TGCAGTGCTAGAGATATTAGGTCTGGGAACACTGAAGCTTTCTTT,CSARDIRSGNTEAFF
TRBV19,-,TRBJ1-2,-,TGTGCCAGTAGTATGGGGGCCCCCTATGGCTACACCTTC,CASSMGAPYGYTF
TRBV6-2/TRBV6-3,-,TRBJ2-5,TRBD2,TGTGCCAGCAGGGCGGGAGTGACAAAAGAGACCCAGTACTTC,CASRAGVTKETQYF
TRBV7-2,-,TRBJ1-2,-,TGTGCCAGCAGCCCCGACAGTGGGTCTGGCTACACCTTC,CASSPDSGSGYTF
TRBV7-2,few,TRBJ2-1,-,TGTGCCAGCAGCTTATCGGCCTACCCCAGCGATGAGCAGTTCTTC,CASSLSAYPSDEQFF
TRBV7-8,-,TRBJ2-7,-,TGTGCCAGCAGTTCGGGGACCCTCTACGAGCAGTACTTC,CASSSGTLYEQYF
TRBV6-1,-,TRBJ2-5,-,TGTGCCAGCAGTGAGGGTGAGGGGGAGACCCAGTACTTC,CASSEGEGETQYF
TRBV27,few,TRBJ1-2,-,TGTGCCAGCAGTTCACGGTGGACCGCGAACTATGGCTACACCTTC,CASSSRWTANYGYTF
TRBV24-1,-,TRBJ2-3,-,TGTGCCACCAGTGATTCGACAGCTACAGATACGCAGTATTTT,CATSDSTATDTQYF
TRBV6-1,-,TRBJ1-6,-,TGTGCCAGCAGGATCAGGGGCCCAAGCGGTAATTCACCCCTCCACTTT,CASRIRGPSGNSPLHF
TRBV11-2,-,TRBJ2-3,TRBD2,TGTGCCAGCAGCTTCGGAGCGGGGGGGGATACGCAGTATTTT,CASSFGAGGDTQYF
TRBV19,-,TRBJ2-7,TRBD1,TGTGCCAGTAGTACCAGACAGGGGCGGCAGTACTTC,CASSTRQGRQYF
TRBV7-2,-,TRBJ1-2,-,TGTGCCAGCAGCCCCGACAGCCCTTCTAACTATGGCTACACCTTC,CASSPDSPSNYGYTF
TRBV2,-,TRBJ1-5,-,TGTGCCAGCAGTGGGACGGGAGCGCAGCCCCAGCATTTT,CASSGTGAQPQHF
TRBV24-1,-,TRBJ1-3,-,TGTGCCACCAGTGAAGCCAATGGAAACACCATATATTTT,CATSEANGNTIYF